This T cell receptor beta chain stems from a study of STAT5B mutations in CD4+ large granular lymphocyte leukemia. General observations from the study: No patients shared main leukemic clonotypes, though roughly 23% appeared at low frequency elsewhere.

Control samples were healthy donors' buffy coats. To note about this clone: Its antigen is currently unknown.

The assay was immunoSEQ multiplex PCR, and TCRdb's table has in-frame clones only and misses some. The sample gives tens of thousands of clones, just under 80% of which show up once; just over 2.5% is in the top ten. The receptor comes from a human donor in good health. The sequenced sample was CD4+ T cells from blood buffy coats.

CDR3 in DNA: TGCGCCAGCAGCTTGGGCAGTCTTAACTATGGCTACACCTTC. It specifies CASSLGSLNYGYTF. The rearrangement uses TRBV5-1 and TRBJ1-2; D is undetermined. Trimming removed 0 bases at V and 1 base at J, with 7 bases between. The CDR3 has 14 amino acids. Germline-derived CDR1 and CDR2 are SGHRS and YFSETQ. The complete variable domain, with remaining parts taken from reference TRBV5-1 and TRBJ1-2, reads KAGVTQTPRYLIKTRGQQVTLSCSPISGHRSVSWYQQTPGQGLQFLFEYFSETQRNKGNFPGRFSGRQFSNSRSEMNVSTLELGDSALYLCASSLGSLNYGYTFGSGTRLTVV.